The rows below give T cell receptor beta chains drawn from one sample of a study of cytomegalovirus exposure and HLA in healthy donors. The repertoire was sequenced with immunoSEQ multiplex PCR; TCRdb's copy has only in-frame clones and lacks some. The sample consists of over 200,000 clones, around 90% of them appearing once. What was sequenced was PBMCs. Receptors were obtained from a young woman in good health and CMV-seronegative. CDR3s include the opening cysteine and the closing phenylalanine or tryptophan. A D gene is named only where the DNA matches it firmly. Not every row has a clone size; where given, it reads once, few, many or a size class.

.,TRBD2,TRBJ2-7,TRBV10-3,TGTGCCATCAGTCCGGGACTAGCGGGGTACGAGCAGTACTTC,CAISPGLAGYEQYF
.,.,TRBJ2-7,TRBV5-4,TGTGCCAGCAGCAAGGACATAGCTCTGACCGACGAGCAGTACTTC,CASSKDIALTDEQYF
.,TRBD1,TRBJ2-1,TRBV27,TGTGCCAGCAGTAGGGACAGGGGGCGTGCTGGCTACAATGAGCAGTTCTTC,CASSRDRGRAGYNEQFF
.,TRBD1,TRBJ2-6,TRBV28,TGTGCCAGCAGTATCCGGGACAGCCTGTTCTCTGGGGCCAACGTCCTGACTTTC,CASSIRDSLFSGANVLTF
once,TRBD1,TRBJ1-1,TRBV6-1,TGTGCCAGCAGTGAATGGCCAACAGGGGCGGGCACTGAAGCTTTCTTT,CASSEWPTGAGTEAFF
.,TRBD1,TRBJ2-5,TRBV27,TGTGCCAGCAGTAAGGGACAGACCCTCCAAGAGACCCAGTACTTC,CASSKGQTLQETQYF
.,.,TRBJ2-7,TRBV4-3,TGCGCCAGCAGCCAAGCCAGGGATGTGTTCTACGAGCAGTACTTC,CASSQARDVFYEQYF
.,.,TRBJ1-2,TRBV19,TGTGCCAGTAGTATGGGCCAGGGGAATTTCTATGGCTACACCTTC,CASSMGQGNFYGYTF
.,.,TRBJ2-5,TRBV5-6,TGTGCCAGCAGCTTGTTCGGGTGGTGGGACTTC,CASSLFGWWDF
.,TRBD2,TRBJ2-2,TRBV13,TGTGCCAGCAGCCCGTGGACTAGCGGGGTACCCGGGGAGCTGTTTTTT,CASSPWTSGVPGELFF
.,.,TRBJ2-1,TRBV21-1,TGTGCCAGCATCCAGCAGGAGCGGACTCACCCCGTCTACAATGAGCAGTTCTTC,CASIQQERTHPVYNEQFF
.,TRBD2,TRBJ2-1,TRBV5-1,TGCGCCAGCAGCTTGGGACTAGCGGGAGATCCCTCATCCGAGCAGTTCTTC,CASSLGLAGDPSSEQFF
.,.,TRBJ1-2,TRBV27,TGTGCCAGCAGTTTAAGGGGCCAGTGGGGCTATGGCTACACCTTC,CASSLRGQWGYGYTF
.,TRBD2,TRBJ2-5,TRBV4-1,TGCGCCAGCAGCCCGGCGGGAGGGGGGGAGACCCAGTACTTC,CASSPAGGGETQYF
few,TRBD1,TRBJ2-7,TRBV11-2,TGTGCCAGCAGCTTAACAGGGGGCCTTACCTACGAGCAGTACTTC,CASSLTGGLTYEQYF
.,.,TRBJ2-1,TRBV15,TGTGCCACCAGCGGGAGACTAGTCCTCGATGAGCAGTTCTTC,CATSGRLVLDEQFF
.,.,TRBJ2-1,TRBV6-1,TGTGCCAGCGCGGGCCTTCGGGGAGGCGTCGATGAGCAGTTCTTC,CASAGLRGGVDEQFF
few,TRBD2,TRBJ2-2,TRBV5-1,TGCGCCAGCAGCTTGGTCACTAGCGGGACGACCGGGGAGCTGTTTTTT,CASSLVTSGTTGELFF
once,.,TRBJ2-3,TRBV5-1,TGCGCCAGCAGCATCGGACAGAGCACAGATACGCAGTATTTT,CASSIGQSTDTQYF
.,.,TRBJ2-3,TRBV5-6,TGTGCCAGCAGCTTGGGGGGGGTCATGGATACGCAGTATTTT,CASSLGGVMDTQYF
.,TRBD1,TRBJ1-3,TRBV19,TGTGCCAGTAGAAGGAATACAGGGGCTGGAAACACCATATATTTT,CASRRNTGAGNTIYF
.,.,TRBJ2-1,TRBV5-6,TGTGCCAGCAGCTTGGTTACTAGCTCCTACAATGAGCAGTTCTTC,CASSLVTSSYNEQFF